The entry below describes one T cell receptor (beta chain). This record belongs to a study of shared clonotypes between healthy human individuals. Sorted-subset replicate PCR reactions contained roughly 200 ng DNA, corresponding to some 30,000 T cell genomes. Using immunoSEQ multiplex PCR, the repertoire was profiled, and TCRdb retains in-frame clones only, with some absent. The repertoire consists of 1.4 million or so clones, with approximately 98.5% occurring once and the leading ten covering over 0.3%. There are 14 residues in the CDR3. V was clipped by 4 bases and J by 9 bases, with 17 bases between them. Germline V gene lookup returns CDR1 SGHNT and CDR2 YYREEE (reference sequence).

This chain links TRBV5-4 with TRBJ2-1; no firm D call. Sequencing input: naive CD4+ T cells sorted from blood. The sample's subset: CD45RA+ positively selected. This TCR derives from a man aged 25-45 years in good health. As DNA, the CDR3 is TGTGCCAGCAGCGCTCCCGGCCTGGACGGTGAGCAGTTCTTC. Its protein is CASSAPGLDGEQFF.